A selection of T cell receptor beta chains follows, all from one sample in a study of blood T cell repertoires in COVID-19. TCRdb's table, derived via immunoSEQ multiplex PCR, lists solely in-frame clones and lacks some. The sample holds under 300,000 clones; around 89% are singletons and the top ten take under 9.5%. What was sequenced was PBMCs or T cells enriched from blood (not recorded which). The origin of the receptors is a man aged 40-50 years who had recovered from COVID-19. Each CDR3 is given with its conserved first and last residue. D genes are given only for firm matches. Clone size is not always given. Where it is, it says once, few, many or a class for expanded clones.

-	-	TRBJ2-6	TRBV7-3	17	CASSLNPGISGANVLTF	TGTGCCAGCAGCTTAAACCCGGGTATCTCTGGGGCCAACGTCCTGACTTTC
TRBD1	few	TRBJ1-1	TRBV7-3	14	CASSSTGGGTEAFF	TGTGCCAGCAGCTCGACAGGGGGAGGCACTGAAGCTTTCTTT
TRBD1	-	TRBJ1-1	TRBV28	15	CASSPHRQGATEAFF	TGTGCCAGCAGTCCCCATCGACAGGGGGCAACTGAAGCTTTCTTT
-	-	TRBJ2-5	TRBV3-1/TRBV3-2	16	CASSQVGRTRQETQYF	TGTGCCAGCAGCCAAGTGGGGAGGACTCGACAAGAGACCCAGTACTTC
TRBD1	-	TRBJ2-5	TRBV7-3	14	CASSFGTAQETQYF	TGTGCCAGCAGCTTTGGGACAGCACAAGAGACCCAGTACTTC
-	-	TRBJ1-4	TRBV18	13	CASSSTGLEKLFF	TGTGCCAGCTCAAGTACAGGGTTGGAAAAACTGTTTTTT
TRBD2	-	TRBJ2-7	TRBV6-2/TRBV6-3	15	CASSSGTSGAYEQYF	TGTGCCAGCAGTTCTGGGACTAGCGGAGCCTACGAGCAGTACTTC
-	once	TRBJ1-1	TRBV7-8	13	CASSPGRGTEAFF	TGTGCCAGCAGCCCCGGCAGGGGTACTGAAGCTTTCTTT
-	-	TRBJ1-5	TRBV27	15	CASSLVAQRNQPQHF	TGTGCCAGCAGTTTAGTGGCACAGCGCAATCAGCCCCAGCATTTT
TRBD1	-	TRBJ1-2	TRBV7-9	14	CASSSRGFSDGYTF	TGTGCCAGCAGCAGCAGGGGGTTTTCGGATGGCTACACCTTC
TRBD2	once	TRBJ2-6	TRBV30	16	CAWRRGGASGANVLTF	TGTGCCTGGCGCCGGGGGGGGGCCTCTGGGGCCAACGTCCTGACTTTC
TRBD2	-	TRBJ2-1	TRBV7-9	19	CASSLATSGSLGVHNEQFF	TGTGCCAGCAGCTTAGCGACTAGCGGGAGCCTAGGGGTACACAATGAGCAGTTCTTC
TRBD1	-	TRBJ1-1	TRBV7-2	14	CASSLQGGYTEAFF	TGTGCCAGCAGCCTGCAGGGGGGATACACTGAAGCTTTCTTT
TRBD1	-	TRBJ2-7	TRBV7-6	13	CASSKPTGGEQYF	TGTGCCAGCAGCAAGCCGACAGGGGGCGAGCAGTACTTC
-	-	TRBJ2-3	TRBV4-1	17	CASSHNGAAASTDTQYF	TGCGCCAGCAGCCATAATGGGGCGGCAGCCTCCACAGATACGCAGTATTTT
-	-	TRBJ2-7	TRBV7-3	13	CASGPAGGYEQYF	TGTGCCAGCGGACCCGCCGGGGGCTACGAGCAGTACTTC
TRBD2	-	TRBJ2-5	TRBV6-4	15	CASSATSGGQETQYF	TGTGCCAGCAGTGCCACTAGCGGGGGACAAGAGACCCAGTACTTC